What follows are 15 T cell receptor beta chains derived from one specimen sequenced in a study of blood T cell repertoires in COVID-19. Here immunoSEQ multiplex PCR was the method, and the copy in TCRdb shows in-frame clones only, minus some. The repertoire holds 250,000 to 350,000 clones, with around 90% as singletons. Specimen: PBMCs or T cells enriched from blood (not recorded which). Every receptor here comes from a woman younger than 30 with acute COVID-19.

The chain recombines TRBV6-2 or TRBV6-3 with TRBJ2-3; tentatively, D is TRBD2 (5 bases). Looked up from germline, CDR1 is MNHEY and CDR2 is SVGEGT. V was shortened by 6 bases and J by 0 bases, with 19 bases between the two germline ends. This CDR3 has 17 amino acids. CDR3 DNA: TGTGCCAGCAGCTCCCGAGGAGGACCTGCTAGCACAGATACGCAGTATTTT. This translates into CASSSRGGPASTDTQYF.

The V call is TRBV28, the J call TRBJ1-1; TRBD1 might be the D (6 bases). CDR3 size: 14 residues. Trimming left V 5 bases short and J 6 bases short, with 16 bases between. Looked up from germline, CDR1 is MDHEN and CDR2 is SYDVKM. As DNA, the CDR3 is TGTGCCAGCAGTGTCATACAGGGTTATGCTGAAGCTTTCTTT. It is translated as CASSVIQGYAEAFF.

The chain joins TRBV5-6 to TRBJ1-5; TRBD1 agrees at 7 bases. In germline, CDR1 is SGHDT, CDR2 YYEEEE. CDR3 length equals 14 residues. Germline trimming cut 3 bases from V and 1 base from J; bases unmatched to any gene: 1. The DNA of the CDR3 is TGTGCCAGCAGCTACAGGGGCAGCAATCAGCCCCAGCATTTT. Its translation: CASSYRGSNQPQHF.

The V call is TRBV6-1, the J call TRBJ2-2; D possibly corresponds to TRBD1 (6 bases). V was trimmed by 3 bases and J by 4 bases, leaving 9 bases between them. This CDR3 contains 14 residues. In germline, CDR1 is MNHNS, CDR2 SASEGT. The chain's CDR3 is CASSDYRVTGELFF. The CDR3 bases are TGTGCCAGCAGTGATTACAGGGTCACCGGGGAGCTGTTTTTT.

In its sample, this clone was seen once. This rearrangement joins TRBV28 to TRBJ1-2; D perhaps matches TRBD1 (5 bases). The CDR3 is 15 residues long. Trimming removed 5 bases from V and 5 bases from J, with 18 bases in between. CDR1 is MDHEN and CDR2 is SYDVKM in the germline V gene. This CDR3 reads CASSVPAGAGYGYTF. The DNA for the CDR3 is TGTGCCAGCAGTGTCCCCGCCGGGGCGGGGTATGGCTACACCTTC.

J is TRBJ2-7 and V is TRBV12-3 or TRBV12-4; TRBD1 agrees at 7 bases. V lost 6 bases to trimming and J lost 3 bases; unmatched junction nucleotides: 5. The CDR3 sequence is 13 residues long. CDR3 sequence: CASSFDRDYEQYF. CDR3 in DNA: TGTGCCAGCAGCTTCGACAGGGACTACGAGCAGTACTTC.

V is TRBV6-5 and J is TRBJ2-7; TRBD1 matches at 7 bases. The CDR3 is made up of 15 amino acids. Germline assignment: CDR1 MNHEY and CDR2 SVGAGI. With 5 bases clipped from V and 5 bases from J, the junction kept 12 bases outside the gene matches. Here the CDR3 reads CASSTTLQGTHEQYF. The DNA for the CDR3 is TGTGCCAGCAGTACTACTTTACAGGGGACCCACGAGCAGTACTTC.

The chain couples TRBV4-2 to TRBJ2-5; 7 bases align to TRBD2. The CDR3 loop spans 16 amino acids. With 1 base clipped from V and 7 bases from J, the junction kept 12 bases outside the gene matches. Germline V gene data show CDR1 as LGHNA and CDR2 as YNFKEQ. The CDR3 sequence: CASSQGLVGGPGTQYF. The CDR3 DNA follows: TGTGCCAGCAGCCAAGGTCTAGTGGGAGGGCCGGGGACCCAGTACTTC.

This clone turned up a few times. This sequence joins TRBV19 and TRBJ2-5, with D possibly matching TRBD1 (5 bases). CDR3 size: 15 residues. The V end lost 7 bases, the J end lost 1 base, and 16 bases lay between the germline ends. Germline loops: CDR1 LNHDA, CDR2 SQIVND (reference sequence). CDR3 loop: CASNPGDSPQETQYF. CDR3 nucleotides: TGTGCCAGTAACCCAGGCGACAGCCCCCAAGAGACCCAGTACTTC.

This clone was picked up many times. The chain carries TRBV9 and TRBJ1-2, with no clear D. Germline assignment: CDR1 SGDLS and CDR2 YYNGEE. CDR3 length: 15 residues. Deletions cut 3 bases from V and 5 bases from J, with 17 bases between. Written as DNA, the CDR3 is TGTGCCAGCAGCGGGGCCGGGGTCAGCTTATATGGCTACACCTTC. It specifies CASSGAGVSLYGYTF.

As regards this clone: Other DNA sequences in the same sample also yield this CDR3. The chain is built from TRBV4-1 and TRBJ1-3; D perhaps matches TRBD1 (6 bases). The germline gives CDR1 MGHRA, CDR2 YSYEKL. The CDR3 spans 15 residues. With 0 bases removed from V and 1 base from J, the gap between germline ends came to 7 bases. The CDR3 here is CASSQEGGSGNTIYF. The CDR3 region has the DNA TGCGCCAGCAGCCAAGAAGGGGGTTCTGGAAACACCATATATTTT.

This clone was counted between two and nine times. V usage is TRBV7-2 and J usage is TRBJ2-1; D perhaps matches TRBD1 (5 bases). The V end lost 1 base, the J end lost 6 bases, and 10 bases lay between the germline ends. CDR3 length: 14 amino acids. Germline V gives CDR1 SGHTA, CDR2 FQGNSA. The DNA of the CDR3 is TGTGCCAGCAGCTTAGGACAGCACGCCAATGAGCAGTTCTTC. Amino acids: CASSLGQHANEQFF.

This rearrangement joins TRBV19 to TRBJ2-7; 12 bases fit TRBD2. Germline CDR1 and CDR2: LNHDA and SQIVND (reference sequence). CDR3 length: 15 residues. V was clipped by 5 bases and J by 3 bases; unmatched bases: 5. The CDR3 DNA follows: TGTGCCAGTAGTCAGTCTAGCGGGAGGGTCTACGAGCAGTACTTC. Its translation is CASSQSSGRVYEQYF.

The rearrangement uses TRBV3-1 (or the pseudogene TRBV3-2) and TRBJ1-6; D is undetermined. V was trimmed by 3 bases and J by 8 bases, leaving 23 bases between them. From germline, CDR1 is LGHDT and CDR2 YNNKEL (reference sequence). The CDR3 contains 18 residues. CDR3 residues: CASSHDSLRGTFDSPLHF. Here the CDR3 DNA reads TGTGCCAGCAGCCATGACTCACTCCGGGGTACCTTTGATTCACCCCTCCACTTT.

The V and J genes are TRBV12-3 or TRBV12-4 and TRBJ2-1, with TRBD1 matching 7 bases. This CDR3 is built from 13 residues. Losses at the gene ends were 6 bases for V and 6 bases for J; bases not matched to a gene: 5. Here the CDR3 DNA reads TGTGCCAGCAGCCAGAGACAGGGCAATGAGCAGTTCTTC. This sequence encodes CASSQRQGNEQFF.